These 21 T cell receptor beta chains were sequenced from one sample in a study of CD4 T cells in relation to SARS-CoV-2 and coronaviruses. No antigens are known for them. Assay used: immunoSEQ multiplex PCR; TCRdb lists only in-frame clones, some missing. The sample holds about 47,000 clones, around 80% seen once. The sample taken for sequencing was naive CD4+ T cells from PBMCs, cultured in vitro. The sample's subset: naive CD4+ T cells isolated by negative enrichment. All receptors come from an adult with COVID-19.

The chain has TRBV4-1 and TRBJ2-3; 9 positions agree with TRBD2. Germline V gene lookup returns CDR1 MGHRA and CDR2 YSYEKL. V lost 4 bases to trimming and J lost 8 bases; unmatched junction nucleotides: 13. This CDR3 comprises 16 residues. CDR3 region: CASSLGPGTSSGTQYF. In nucleotides, the CDR3 is TGCGCCAGCAGCCTCGGACCCGGGACTAGCTCTGGTACGCAGTATTTT.

The chain combines TRBV5-8 with TRBJ2-7; perhaps TRBD1 as D (5 bases). From germline, CDR1 is SGHTS and CDR2 YDEGEE. CDR3 length: 15 residues. Trimming left V 0 bases short and J 0 bases short, with 10 bases between. The CDR3 spells CASSLEGLSSYEQYF. For the CDR3, the DNA is TGTGCCAGCAGCTTGGAGGGGCTTAGCTCCTACGAGCAGTACTTC. The full variable domain, its missing parts supplied by reference TRBV5-8 and TRBJ2-7, is EAGVTQSPTHLIKTRGQQATLRCSPISGHTSVYWYQQALGLGLQFLLWYDEGEERNRGNFPPRFSGRQFPNYSSELNVNALELEDSALYLCASSLEGLSSYEQYFGPGTRLTVT.

This clone was detected a few times. The V call is TRBV30, the J call TRBJ1-6; 8 positions match TRBD1. The ends lost 2 bases at V and 5 bases at J; junction bases unmatched: 2. CDR1 and CDR2 (germline): GTSNPN, SVGIG (reference sequence). This CDR3 is 14 amino acids long. This CDR3 is CAWSSGQDNSPLHF. CDR3 coding DNA: TGTGCCTGGAGTTCGGGACAGGATAATTCACCCCTCCACTTT.

The chain joins TRBV6-1 to TRBJ2-3; 7 positions agree with TRBD2. The V and J ends lost 2 bases and 4 bases, in that order; junction bases with no gene match: 6. The CDR3 totals 15 residues. Germline V gene data show CDR1 as MNHNS and CDR2 as SASEGT. The CDR3 reads CASSELRGGPDTQYF. DNA for the CDR3: TGTGCCAGCAGTGAATTGAGGGGAGGGCCAGATACGCAGTATTTT.

V is TRBV19 and J is TRBJ1-1; no clear D gene. The CDR3 runs to 13 residues. Trimming removed 6 bases at V and 0 bases at J, with 8 bases between. CDR1 is LNHDA and CDR2 is SQIVND in the germline V gene (reference sequence). The CDR3 region is CASRPQLNTEAFF. Here the CDR3 DNA reads TGTGCCAGTAGACCGCAGTTGAACACTGAAGCTTTCTTT. Filled out from reference TRBV19 and TRBJ1-1, the complete variable domain reads DGGITQSPKYLFRKEGQNVTLSCEQNLNHDAMYWYRQDPGQGLRLIYYSQIVNDFQKGDIAEGYSVSREKKESFPLTVTSAQKNPTAFYLCASRPQLNTEAFFGQGTRLTVV.

The genes are TRBV28 and TRBJ2-5; 7 bases align to TRBD2. The CDR3 covers 14 residues. V trimming: 5 bases; J trimming: 5 bases; junction bases outside the gene matches: 8. Germline lookup yields CDR1 MDHEN and CDR2 SYDVKM. CDR3 DNA sequence: TGTGCCAGCAGTCGCCCTGCGGGGGTTGAGACCCAGTACTTC. As protein: CASSRPAGVETQYF. Drawing the rest from reference TRBV28 and TRBJ2-5, the complete variable domain is DVKVTQSSRYLVKRTGEKVFLECVQDMDHENMFWYRQDPGLGLRLIYFSYDVKMKEKGDIPEGYSVSREKKERFSLILESASTNQTSMYLCASSRPAGVETQYFGPGTRLLVL.

This sequence joins TRBV30 and TRBJ2-1, with 8 positions matching TRBD2. The V segment lost 2 bases and the J segment 12 bases; nucleotides outside the gene matches: 0. The CDR3 has 10 amino acids. Germline V gene lookup returns CDR1 GTSNPN and CDR2 SVGIG (reference sequence). CDR3 region: CAWSREGQFF. The CDR3 DNA sequence: TGTGCCTGGAGTCGGGAGGGGCAGTTCTTC.

The V and J genes are TRBV7-2 and TRBJ2-7; D not resolved. Deletions cut 1 base from V and 3 bases from J, with 10 bases between. Per germline, CDR1 SGHTA and CDR2 FQGNSA. CDR3 length equals 14 residues. As DNA, the CDR3 is TGTGCCAGCAGCTTAGTTGTGGTTGGCTACGAGCAGTACTTC. Its translation is CASSLVVVGYEQYF.

The genes are TRBV30 and TRBJ2-1, with D maybe TRBD2 (6 bases). Deletions cut 0 bases from V and 0 bases from J, with 9 bases between. Looked up from germline, CDR1 is GTSNPN and CDR2 is SVGIG (reference sequence). This CDR3 has 15 residues. CDR3 in DNA: TGTGCCTGGAGTGTAGGACTAAGCTCCTACAATGAGCAGTTCTTC. This encodes CAWSVGLSSYNEQFF.

The rearrangement joins TRBV28 to TRBJ1-2, with a possible D match to TRBD1 (6 bases). Trimming shortened V by 6 bases and J by 3 bases, and 20 bases separated the two germline ends. CDR3 length: 16 amino acids. Germline assignment: CDR1 MDHEN and CDR2 SYDVKM. CDR3 nucleotide sequence: TGTGCCAGCAGCCGGCGGTTAGGAGGGGGGGACTATGGCTACACCTTC. It codes for CASSRRLGGGDYGYTF.

This chain joins TRBV6-1 and TRBJ1-4, with a weak D call TRBD1 (5 bases). The V end was cut by 3 bases, the J end by 2 bases, with 10 bases between. This CDR3 contains 15 residues. Per the germline V gene, CDR1 is MNHNS and CDR2 is SASEGT. In DNA form, the CDR3 reads TGTGCCAGCAGTGAGGGGCGATTGACTAATGAAAAACTGTTTTTT. Protein: CASSEGRLTNEKLFF.

The genes are TRBV27 and TRBJ2-7; 7 bases fit TRBD1. CDR1 and CDR2 from the germline V gene are MNHEY and SMNVEV (reference sequence). Trimming cost V 4 bases and J 2 bases; bases outside gene matches: 8. This CDR3 has 15 residues. The CDR3 protein is CASSSRRGWTYEQYF. The CDR3 DNA reads TGTGCCAGCAGTTCTCGCAGGGGGTGGACCTACGAGCAGTACTTC.

The V gene is TRBV9, the J gene TRBJ1-5; D call uncertain. The CDR3 is made up of 15 amino acids. Germline CDR1 and CDR2: SGDLS and YYNGEE. The V end was cut by 7 bases, the J end by 0 bases, with 14 bases between. The CDR3 sequence is CASGPGDFSNQPQHF. The CDR3 DNA reads TGTGCCAGCGGGCCCGGGGATTTTAGCAATCAGCCCCAGCATTTT.

V and J are TRBV7-2 and TRBJ2-1, with D possibly matching TRBD2 (6 bases). CDR1 is SGHTA, CDR2 FQGNSA, per germline. This CDR3 region has 13 residues. V shed 3 bases and J shed 13 bases, with 16 bases lying between them. The CDR3 region is CASSFQQRDSQFF. Written as DNA, the CDR3 is TGTGCCAGCAGCTTTCAGCAACGGGACTCTCAGTTCTTC. Variable domain in full (rest from reference TRBV7-2 and TRBJ2-1): GAGVSQSPSNKVTEKGKDVELRCDPISGHTALYWYRQSLGQGLEFLIYFQGNSAPDKSGLPSDRFSAERTGGSVSTLTIQRTQQEDSAVYLCASSFQQRDSQFFGPGTRLTVL.

The chain is built from TRBV7-9 and TRBJ2-1, with 14 bases matching TRBD2. The V and J ends lost 6 bases and 15 bases, in that order; junction bases with no gene match: 10. The CDR3 totals 14 residues. Germline lookup yields CDR1 SEHNR and CDR2 FQNEAQ (reference sequence). The CDR3 region has the DNA TGTGCCAGCAGTCGCCCCGGGACTAGCGGGAGCCCGTTCTTC. It yields the protein CASSRPGTSGSPFF.

This chain uses TRBV23-1 with TRBJ2-5; 10 nucleotides line up with TRBD2. TRBV23-1 is flagged as an ORF with uncertain function. The CDR3 consists of 16 residues. Trimming removed 4 bases from V and 3 bases from J; junction bases left unmatched: 8. The CDR3 DNA is TGCGCCAGCAGTCTGGGAGGACTAGCGGTTGAAGAGACCCAGTACTTC. Its protein is CASSLGGLAVEETQYF.

The rearrangement joins TRBV6-5 to TRBJ2-3; D not resolved. Germline V lookup: CDR1 MNHEY, CDR2 SVGAGI. The V end was cut by 6 bases, the J end by 3 bases, with 4 bases between. The CDR3 is made up of 11 amino acids. In DNA, the CDR3 is TGTGCCAGCAGGAAGACAGATACGCAGTATTTT. Translated, it gives CASRKTDTQYF.

The genes are TRBV10-3 and TRBJ2-7; D is unclear. The CDR3 extends over 12 amino acids. Germline lookup yields CDR1 ENHRY and CDR2 SYGVKD. The V end was cut by 7 bases, the J end by 2 bases, with 9 bases between. DNA of the CDR3: TGTGCCATCACCGCTGGCGCCTACGAGCAGTACTTC. This translates into CAITAGAYEQYF.

The chain is built from TRBV19 and TRBJ1-6, with D unclear. CDR3 size: 15 residues. V lost 1 base to trimming and J lost 5 bases, with 9 bases between them. Germline-derived CDR1 and CDR2 are LNHDA and SQIVND (reference sequence). The CDR3 reads CASSIGTSDNSPLHF. The DNA of the CDR3 is TGTGCCAGTAGTATAGGGACCTCGGATAATTCACCCCTCCACTTT.

This chain connects TRBV29-1 to TRBJ2-1, with 11 positions matching TRBD1. Looked up from germline, CDR1 is SQVTM and CDR2 is ANQGSEA. The CDR3 contains 12 residues. The junction had 3 bases not matched to a gene; V was cut back by 7 bases and J by 7 bases. The CDR3, as DNA: TGCAGCGCTGGGACAGGGGGGAATGAGCAGTTCTTC. Its protein product is CSAGTGGNEQFF.

The chain has TRBV24-1 and TRBJ2-7, with D perhaps matching TRBD1 (5 bases). The CDR3 is made up of 15 amino acids. Trimming pared 10 bases from V and 3 bases from J, leaving 21 bases between. The V gene's germline CDR1 is KGHDR and CDR2 SFDVKD. In DNA form, the CDR3 reads TGTGCCACGTCATTTGGGCAGGGTATTAACTACGAGCAGTACTTC. It yields the protein CATSFGQGINYEQYF.